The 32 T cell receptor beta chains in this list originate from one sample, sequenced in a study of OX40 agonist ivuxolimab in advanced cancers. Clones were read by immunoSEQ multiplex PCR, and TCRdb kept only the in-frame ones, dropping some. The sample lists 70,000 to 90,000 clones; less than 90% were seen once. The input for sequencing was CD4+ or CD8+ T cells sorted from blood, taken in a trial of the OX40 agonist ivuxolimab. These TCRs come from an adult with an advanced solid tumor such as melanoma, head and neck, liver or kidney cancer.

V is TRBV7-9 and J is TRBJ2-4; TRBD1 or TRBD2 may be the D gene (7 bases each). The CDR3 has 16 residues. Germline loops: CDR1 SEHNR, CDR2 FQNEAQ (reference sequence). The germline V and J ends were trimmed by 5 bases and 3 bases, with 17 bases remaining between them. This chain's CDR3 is CASSKQGRGFKNIQYF. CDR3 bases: TGTGCCAGCAGCAAACAGGGGCGGGGGTTCAAAAACATTCAGTACTTC.

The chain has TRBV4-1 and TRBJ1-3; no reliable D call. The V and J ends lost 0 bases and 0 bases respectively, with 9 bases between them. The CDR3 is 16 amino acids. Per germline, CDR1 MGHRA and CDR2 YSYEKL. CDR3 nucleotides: TGCGCCAGCAGCCAAGATGAGAGTCGCTCTGGAAACACCATATATTTT. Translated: CASSQDESRSGNTIYF.

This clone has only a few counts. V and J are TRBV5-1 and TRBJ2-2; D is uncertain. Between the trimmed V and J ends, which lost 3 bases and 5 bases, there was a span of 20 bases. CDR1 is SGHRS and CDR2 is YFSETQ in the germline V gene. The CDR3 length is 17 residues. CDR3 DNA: TGCGCCAGCAGCTGGAAAGGCCTCTTAGATGGGACCGGGGAGCTGTTTTTT. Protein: CASSWKGLLDGTGELFF.

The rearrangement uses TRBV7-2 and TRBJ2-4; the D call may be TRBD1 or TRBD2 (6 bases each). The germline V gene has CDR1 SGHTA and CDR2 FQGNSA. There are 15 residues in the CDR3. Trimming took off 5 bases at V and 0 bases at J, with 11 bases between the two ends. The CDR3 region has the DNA TGTGCCAGCAGCCCAGAGGGGGGAGCCAAAAACATTCAGTACTTC. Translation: CASSPEGGAKNIQYF.

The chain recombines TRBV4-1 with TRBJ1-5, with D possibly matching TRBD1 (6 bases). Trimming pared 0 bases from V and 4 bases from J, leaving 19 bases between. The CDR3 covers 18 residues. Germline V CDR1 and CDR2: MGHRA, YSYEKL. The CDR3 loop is CASSQDLSVGQLNQPQHF. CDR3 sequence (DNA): TGCGCCAGCAGCCAAGATCTCTCGGTAGGACAGTTAAATCAGCCCCAGCATTTT.

The CDR3 DNA is TGTGCCAGCAGCTTCGACGTGCCGGTCGTCCTGACTTTC. It specifies CASSFDVPVVLTF. V and J are TRBV5-6 and TRBJ2-6, with D unresolved. V gave up 2 bases and J gave up 12 bases, with 12 bases separating them. The CDR3 length is 13 residues. Germline V gene sequence: CDR1 SGHDT, CDR2 YYEEEE.

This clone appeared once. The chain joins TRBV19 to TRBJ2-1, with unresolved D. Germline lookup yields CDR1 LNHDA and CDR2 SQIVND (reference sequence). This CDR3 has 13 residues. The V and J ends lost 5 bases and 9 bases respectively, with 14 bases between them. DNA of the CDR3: TGTGCCAGTAGTTTTGTCGAGAACGGTGAGCAGTTCTTC. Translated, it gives CASSFVENGEQFF.

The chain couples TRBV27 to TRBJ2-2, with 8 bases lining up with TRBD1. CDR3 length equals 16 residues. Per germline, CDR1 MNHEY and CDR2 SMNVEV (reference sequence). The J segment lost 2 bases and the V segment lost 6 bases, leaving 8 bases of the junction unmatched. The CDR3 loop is CASRPSGGSNTGELFF. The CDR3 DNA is TGTGCCAGCAGACCGTCAGGGGGCTCCAACACCGGGGAGCTGTTTTTT.

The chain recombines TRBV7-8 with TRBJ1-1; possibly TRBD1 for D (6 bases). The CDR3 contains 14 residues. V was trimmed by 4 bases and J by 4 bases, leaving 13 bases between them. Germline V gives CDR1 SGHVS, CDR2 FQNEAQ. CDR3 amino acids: CASSSSGQTTEAFF. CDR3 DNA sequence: TGTGCCAGCAGCTCCTCAGGACAGACCACTGAAGCTTTCTTT.

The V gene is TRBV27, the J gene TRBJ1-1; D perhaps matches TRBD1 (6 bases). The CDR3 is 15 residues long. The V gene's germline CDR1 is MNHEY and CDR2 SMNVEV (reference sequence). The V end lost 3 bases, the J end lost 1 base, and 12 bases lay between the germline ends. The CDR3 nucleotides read TGTGCCAGCAGTTTCCGGACAGAGCAGAACACTGAAGCTTTCTTT. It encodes CASSFRTEQNTEAFF.

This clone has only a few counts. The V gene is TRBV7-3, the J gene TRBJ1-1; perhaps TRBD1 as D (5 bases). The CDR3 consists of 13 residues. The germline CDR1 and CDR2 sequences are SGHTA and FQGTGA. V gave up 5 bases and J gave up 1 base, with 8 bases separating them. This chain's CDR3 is CASSMDKNTEAFF. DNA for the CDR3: TGTGCCAGCAGCATGGACAAGAACACTGAAGCTTTCTTT. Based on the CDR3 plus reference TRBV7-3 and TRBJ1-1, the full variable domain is GAGVSQTPSNKVTEKGKYVELRCDPISGHTALYWYRQSLGQGPEFLIYFQGTGAADDSGLPNDRFFAVRPEGSVSTLKIQRTERGDSAVYLCASSMDKNTEAFFGQGTRLTVV.

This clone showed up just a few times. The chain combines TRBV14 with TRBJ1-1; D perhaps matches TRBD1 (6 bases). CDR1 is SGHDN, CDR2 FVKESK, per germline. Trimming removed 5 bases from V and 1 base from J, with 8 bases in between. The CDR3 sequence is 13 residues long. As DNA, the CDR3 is TGTGCCAGCAGCTGGACAGCGAACACTGAAGCTTTCTTT. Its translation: CASSWTANTEAFF.

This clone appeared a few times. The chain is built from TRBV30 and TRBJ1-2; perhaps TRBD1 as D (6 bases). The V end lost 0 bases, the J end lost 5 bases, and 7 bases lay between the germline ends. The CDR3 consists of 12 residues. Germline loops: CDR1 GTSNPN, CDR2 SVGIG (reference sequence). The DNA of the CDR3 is TGTGCCTGGAGTGTGCAGGGGTATGGCTACACCTTC. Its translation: CAWSVQGYGYTF.

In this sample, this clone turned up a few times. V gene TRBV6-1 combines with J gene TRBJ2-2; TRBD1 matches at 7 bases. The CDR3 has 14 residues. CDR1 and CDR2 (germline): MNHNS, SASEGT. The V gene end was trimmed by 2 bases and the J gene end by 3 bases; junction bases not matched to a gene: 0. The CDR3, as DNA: TGTGCCAGCAGTGAACAGGGGGACACCGGGGAGCTGTTTTTT. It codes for CASSEQGDTGELFF.

The DNA of the CDR3 is TGTGCCAGCAGCGAAACTAGCGGCGGCTCCTACGAGCAGTACTTC. Translating gives CASSETSGGSYEQYF. The chain couples TRBV7-9 to TRBJ2-7, with 8 nucleotides matching TRBD2. V was pared by 5 bases and J by 0 bases, with 6 bases of the junction left unmatched. Germline CDR1 SEHNR, CDR2 FQNEAQ (reference sequence). The CDR3 length is 15 residues.

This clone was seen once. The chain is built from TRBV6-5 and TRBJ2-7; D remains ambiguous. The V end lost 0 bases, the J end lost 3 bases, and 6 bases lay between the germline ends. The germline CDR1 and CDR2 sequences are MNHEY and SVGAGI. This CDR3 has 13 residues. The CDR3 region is CASSYSHRYEQYF. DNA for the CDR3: TGTGCCAGCAGTTACTCCCATCGCTACGAGCAGTACTTC.

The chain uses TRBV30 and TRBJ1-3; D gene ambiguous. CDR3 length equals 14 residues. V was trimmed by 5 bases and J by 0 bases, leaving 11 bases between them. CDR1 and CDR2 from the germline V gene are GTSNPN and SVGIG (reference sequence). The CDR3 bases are TGTGCCTGGGAAGGGAAGGTCTCTGGAAACACCATATATTTT. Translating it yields CAWEGKVSGNTIYF.

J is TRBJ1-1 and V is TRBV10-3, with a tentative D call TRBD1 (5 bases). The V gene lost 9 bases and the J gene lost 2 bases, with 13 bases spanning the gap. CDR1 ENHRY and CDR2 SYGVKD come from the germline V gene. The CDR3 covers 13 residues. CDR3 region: CAIKGSINTEAFF. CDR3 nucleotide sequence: TGTGCCATTAAGGGGTCGATAAACACTGAAGCTTTCTTT.

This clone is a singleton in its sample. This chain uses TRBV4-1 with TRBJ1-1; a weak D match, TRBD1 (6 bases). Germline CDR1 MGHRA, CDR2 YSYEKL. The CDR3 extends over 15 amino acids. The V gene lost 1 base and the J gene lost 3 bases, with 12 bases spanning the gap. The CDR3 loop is CASSQVLRGDTEAFF. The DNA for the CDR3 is TGCGCCAGCAGCCAAGTTCTGAGGGGGGACACTGAAGCTTTCTTT.

CDR3 coding DNA: TGTGCCAGCAGTTACCAGGACCAGGGGGAGCAGTACTTC. This gives the protein CASSYQDQGEQYF. The rearrangement joins TRBV6-5 to TRBJ2-7, with D possibly matching TRBD1 (6 bases). V shed 2 bases and J shed 7 bases, with 12 bases lying between them. Germline loops: CDR1 MNHEY, CDR2 SVGAGI. This CDR3 is 13 amino acids long.

CDR3 coding DNA: TGTGCCAGCAGCTTGGAACAGGGCAACGGCTACACCTTC. The encoded protein is CASSLEQGNGYTF. The rearrangement joins TRBV5-4 to TRBJ1-2, with TRBD1 as a possible D gene (6 bases). Germline assignment: CDR1 SGHNT and CDR2 YYREEE (reference sequence). The V and J ends lost 0 bases and 8 bases respectively, with 11 bases between them. The CDR3 consists of 13 residues.

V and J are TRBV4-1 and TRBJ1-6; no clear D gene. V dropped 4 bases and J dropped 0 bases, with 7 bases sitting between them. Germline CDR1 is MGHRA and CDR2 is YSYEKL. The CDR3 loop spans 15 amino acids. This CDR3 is CASSLSSSYNSPLHF. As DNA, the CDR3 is TGCGCCAGCAGCCTCAGCAGCTCCTATAATTCACCCCTCCACTTT.

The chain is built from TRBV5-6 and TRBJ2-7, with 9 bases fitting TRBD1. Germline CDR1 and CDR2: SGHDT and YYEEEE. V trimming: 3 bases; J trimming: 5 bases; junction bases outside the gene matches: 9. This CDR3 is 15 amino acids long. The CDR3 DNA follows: TGTGCCAGCAGCTCGACCGGGACAGGGTACCACGAGCAGTACTTC. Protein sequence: CASSSTGTGYHEQYF.

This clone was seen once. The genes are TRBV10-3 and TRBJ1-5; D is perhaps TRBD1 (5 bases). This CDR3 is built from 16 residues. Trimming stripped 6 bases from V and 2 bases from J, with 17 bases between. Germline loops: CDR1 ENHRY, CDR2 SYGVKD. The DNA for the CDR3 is TGTGCCATCAGCCCGGGGTGGGGGAAAGGCAATCAGCCCCAGCATTTT. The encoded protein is CAISPGWGKGNQPQHF.

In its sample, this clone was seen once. The CDR3 loop is CASSLALFGNYGYTF. The CDR3, as DNA: TGTGCCAGCAGCTTAGCGCTGTTCGGGAACTATGGCTACACCTTC. This chain uses TRBV7-2 with TRBJ1-2; D gene uncertain. Looked up from germline, CDR1 is SGHTA and CDR2 is FQGNSA. This CDR3 contains 15 residues. V lost 0 bases to trimming and J lost 2 bases, with 10 bases between them.

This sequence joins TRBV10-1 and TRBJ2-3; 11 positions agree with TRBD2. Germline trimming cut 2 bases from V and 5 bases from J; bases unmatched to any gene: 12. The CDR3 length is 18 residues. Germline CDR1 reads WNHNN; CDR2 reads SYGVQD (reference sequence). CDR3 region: CASSEPAPSGRMKDTQYF. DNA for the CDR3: TGCGCCAGCAGTGAGCCGGCTCCTAGCGGGAGGATGAAAGATACGCAGTATTTT.

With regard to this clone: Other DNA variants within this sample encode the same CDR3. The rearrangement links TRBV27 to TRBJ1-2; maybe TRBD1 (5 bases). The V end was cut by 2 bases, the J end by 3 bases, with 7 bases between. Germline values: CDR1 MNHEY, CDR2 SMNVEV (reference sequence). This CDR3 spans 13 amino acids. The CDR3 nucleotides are TGTGCCAGCAGTTTAAGGGGTGACTATGGCTACACCTTC. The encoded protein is CASSLRGDYGYTF.

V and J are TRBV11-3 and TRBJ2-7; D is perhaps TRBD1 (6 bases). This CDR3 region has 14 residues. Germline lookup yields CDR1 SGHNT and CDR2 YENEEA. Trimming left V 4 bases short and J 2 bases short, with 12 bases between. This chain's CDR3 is CASSSGATPYEQYF. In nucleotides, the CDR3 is TGTGCCAGCAGCTCAGGGGCGACCCCCTACGAGCAGTACTTC.

CDR3 sequence (DNA): TGTGCCAGCAGCCAAGAGAGGAGGGTGGGTGGCTACACCTTC. It translates to CASSQERRVGGYTF. V and J are TRBV4-2 and TRBJ1-2; D is ambiguous. The CDR3 extends over 14 amino acids. Germline CDR1 LGHNA, CDR2 YNFKEQ. V gave up 0 bases and J gave up 7 bases, with 12 bases separating them.

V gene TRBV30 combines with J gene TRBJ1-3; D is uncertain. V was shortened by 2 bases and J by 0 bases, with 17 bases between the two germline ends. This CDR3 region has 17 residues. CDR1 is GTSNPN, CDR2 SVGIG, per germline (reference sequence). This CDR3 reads CAWSPEGFVSSGNTIYF. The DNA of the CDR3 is TGTGCCTGGAGTCCGGAGGGCTTTGTCTCCTCTGGAAACACCATATATTTT.

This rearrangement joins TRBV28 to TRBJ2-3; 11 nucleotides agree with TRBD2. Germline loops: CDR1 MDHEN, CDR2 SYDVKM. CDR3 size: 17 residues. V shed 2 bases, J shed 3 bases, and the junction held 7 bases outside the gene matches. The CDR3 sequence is CASSLVAGGPGTDTQYF. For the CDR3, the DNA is TGTGCCAGCAGTTTAGTAGCGGGAGGGCCGGGGACAGATACGCAGTATTTT. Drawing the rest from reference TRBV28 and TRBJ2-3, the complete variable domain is DVKVTQSSRYLVKRTGEKVFLECVQDMDHENMFWYRQDPGLGLRLIYFSYDVKMKEKGDIPEGYSVSREKKERFSLILESASTNQTSMYLCASSLVAGGPGTDTQYFGPGTRLTVL.

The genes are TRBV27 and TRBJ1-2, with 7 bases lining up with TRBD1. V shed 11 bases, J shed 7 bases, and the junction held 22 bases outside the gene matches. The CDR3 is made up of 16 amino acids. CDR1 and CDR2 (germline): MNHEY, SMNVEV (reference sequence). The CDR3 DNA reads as TGTGCCTCCCGTGGGGCAGGGGGAATGGGTCTTGCTGGCTACACCTTC. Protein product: CASRGAGGMGLAGYTF.